These T cell receptor beta chains were read from a single sample in a study of T cells after yellow fever vaccination. TCRdb ran MiXCR on the 5' RACE reads and lists one entry per CDR3 protein. The sample has about 45,000 distinct CDR3 sequences, about 7% seen once. The sequenced sample was CD8+ T cells not binding an NS4B(214-222) dextramer, sorted from PBMCs, obtained 45 days after the yellow fever booster vaccination. Source of these receptors: a man aged 25 to 45 who received the YFV17D yellow fever vaccine. The CDR3 runs from the conserved cysteine through the conserved F or W. D genes are given only for firm matches. For some rows the clone size is stated as once, few or many, or as a class when expanded; others skip it.

j_gene: TRBJ2-7; d_gene: -; abundance: many; v_gene: TRBV29-1; CDR3nt: TGCAGCGTTGTGGTGGCAATTTACGAGCAGTACTTC; CDR3aa: CSVVVAIYEQYF
j_gene: TRBJ2-7; d_gene: -; abundance: many; v_gene: TRBV4-1; CDR3nt: TGCGCCAGCAGCCAAGACCCTAGCCGTTCCCACGAGCAGTACTTC; CDR3aa: CASSQDPSRSHEQYF
j_gene: TRBJ2-2; d_gene: TRBD2; abundance: many; v_gene: TRBV6-5; CDR3nt: TGTGCCAGCGGGAGGGTAGTCGGCACCGGGGAGCTGTTTTTT; CDR3aa: CASGRVVGTGELFF
j_gene: TRBJ1-1; d_gene: TRBD1; abundance: many; v_gene: TRBV20-1; CDR3nt: TGCAGTGCTCGAAGGGACAGGGACGGCACTGAAGCTTTCTTT; CDR3aa: CSARRDRDGTEAFF
j_gene: TRBJ2-7; d_gene: TRBD2; abundance: -; v_gene: TRBV20-1; CDR3nt: TGCAGTGCTACCATTAGCGGGATCGACTACGAGCAGTACTTC; CDR3aa: CSATISGIDYEQYF
j_gene: TRBJ1-1; d_gene: -; abundance: many; v_gene: TRBV6-1; CDR3nt: TGTGCCAGCAGTGAATTAAGCTATGGGGGGAACACTGAAGCTTTCTTT; CDR3aa: CASSELSYGGNTEAFF
j_gene: TRBJ2-1; d_gene: TRBD2; abundance: many; v_gene: TRBV5-1; CDR3nt: TGCGCCAGCAGCTTGGACGGGAGGGATATAAACTCCTACAATGAGCAGTTCTTC; CDR3aa: CASSLDGRDINSYNEQFF
j_gene: TRBJ2-1; d_gene: -; abundance: many; v_gene: TRBV9; CDR3nt: TGTGCCAGCAGCGGGGGGCTAGCGTCAAGCTCCTACAATGAGCAGTTCTTC; CDR3aa: CASSGGLASSSYNEQFF
j_gene: TRBJ2-2; d_gene: TRBD1; abundance: many; v_gene: TRBV9; CDR3nt: TGTGCCAGCAGCCAAACCCGGGACAGGGAGAACACCGGGGAGCTGTTTTTT; CDR3aa: CASSQTRDRENTGELFF
j_gene: TRBJ2-3; d_gene: TRBD2; abundance: -; v_gene: TRBV29-1; CDR3nt: TGCAGCGTTTCCTTAGCGGGAGGGACTGGTACGCAGTATTTT; CDR3aa: CSVSLAGGTGTQYF
j_gene: TRBJ2-7; d_gene: TRBD1; abundance: many; v_gene: TRBV6-5; CDR3nt: TGTGCCAGCGGCTGGACAGGGGAAAGCGAGCAGTACTTC; CDR3aa: CASGWTGESEQYF
j_gene: TRBJ1-5; d_gene: -; abundance: -; v_gene: TRBV7-5; CDR3nt: -; CDR3aa: CISVPEASGTGGFVRNQPQHF
j_gene: TRBJ2-6; d_gene: -; abundance: many; v_gene: TRBV28; CDR3nt: TGTGCCAGCAGCTCGTGGGAACTCTCTGGGGCCAACGTCCTGACTTTC; CDR3aa: CASSSWELSGANVLTF
j_gene: TRBJ1-2; d_gene: -; abundance: few; v_gene: TRBV7-8; CDR3nt: TGTGCCAGCAGCTTTATAAGACAGCTCTATGGCTACACCTTC; CDR3aa: CASSFIRQLYGYTF
j_gene: TRBJ2-7; d_gene: TRBD1; abundance: many; v_gene: TRBV6-5; CDR3nt: TGTGCCAGCAGCCAGACAGGGGGTAGATACGAGCAGTACTTC; CDR3aa: CASSQTGGRYEQYF
j_gene: TRBJ2-1; d_gene: TRBD2; abundance: many; v_gene: TRBV6-2/TRBV6-3; CDR3nt: TGTGCCAGCAGCCCCATGATAGGACTAGCGGGAGTCTCGGATGAGCAGTTCTTC; CDR3aa: CASSPMIGLAGVSDEQFF
j_gene: TRBJ2-3; d_gene: -; abundance: many; v_gene: TRBV7-9; CDR3nt: TGTGCCAGCAGCTTAGGGTTCGCGGAAACCACAGATACGCAGTATTTT; CDR3aa: CASSLGFAETTDTQYF